The T cell receptor (beta chain) under discussion was sequenced for a study of CD8 T cells in ankylosing spondylitis. TCRdb called the 5' RACE reads again in MiXCR, with one record for every CDR3 protein. The sample carries about 220,000 distinct CDR3 sequences, over 9.5% recorded once. A word on this clonotype: Antigen specificity is unknown.

Overall study results and limits: Some motif variants were previously reported in reactive arthritis synovial fluid and blood.

With 3 bases removed from V and 6 bases from J, the gap between germline ends came to 8 bases. There are 13 residues in the CDR3. The V gene's germline CDR1 is MNHNY and CDR2 SVGAGI (reference sequence). The sample was blood, either unsorted or a sorted T cell fraction (not recorded which). The clonotype originates from a male donor with ankylosing spondylitis or in good health (not recorded which). This chain links TRBV6-6 with TRBJ2-2; D tentatively reads TRBD1 or TRBD2 (5 bases each). CDR3 in DNA: TGTGCCAGCAGTTATGGGGACGCCGGGGAGCTGTTTTTT. Protein product: CASSYGDAGELFF.